The clone carrying this T cell receptor beta chain was counted ten times or more. Sequencing libraries for TCR beta were prepared with iRepertoire HTBI primers and Arm-PCR of CDR3 regions. In the original workflow: About 62 TRBV and 11 to 15 TRBJ segments were identified across samples. TCRdb reprocessed the multiplex PCR reads via MiXCR and lists one record per CDR3 protein. The V and J calls were determined by TCRdb, not by the authors. Counted here are about 400,000 distinct CDR3 sequences, about a sixth occurring once; the ten biggest clones make up roughly 21%. These data come from a study of regulatory T cells in long-lasting Graves disease. Time point: newly diagnosed GD, antithyroid drugs for less than 3 months. Following extraction of RNA from PBMCs, that RNA was used to make the TCR library. The sample also formed part of further work on T cells in Graves' hyperthyroidism and ophthalmopathy. That paper adds: Uncontrolled infection, other autoimmune disease, pregnancy and lactation each barred patients from inclusion.

Sequencing was performed on peripheral blood mononuclear cells (PBMCs), taken at new diagnosis, from a patient treated with antithyroid drugs. The TCR comes from a woman younger than 35 with Graves disease.

CDR3 DNA sequence: TGCAGCGTTGGGGGACAGGGGTTCACAGATACGCAGTATTTT. Translation gives CSVGGQGFTDTQYF. This sequence joins TRBV29-1 and TRBJ2-3; 10 bases align to TRBD1. After removal of 4 bases from V and 2 bases from J, the junction contained 3 bases not matched to a gene. CDR1 is SQVTM, CDR2 ANQGSEA, per germline. This CDR3 contains 14 residues.